This T cell receptor beta chain stems from a study of breast tumors, draining lymph nodes, adjacent tissues. Findings of the study overall: Luminal-like breast cancer showed significantly higher tumor–nontumor repertoire similarity than basal-like. Tumor T cell lymph node origin was a supported hypothesis, not proven. Data fit most tumor T cells coming from lymph node, expanding in tumor. Tumor TCR diversity was below lymph nodes but above nontumor tissue.

The lymph nodes were axillary draining lymph nodes from breast cancer patients. The germline V gene encodes CDR1 LNHDA and CDR2 SQIVND (reference sequence). Trimming at V came to 6 bases and at J to 2 bases, leaving 5 bases not matched to a gene. The CDR3 length is 14 residues. As regards this clonotype: What it recognizes is unknown.

TCRdb itself ran the multiplex PCR reads through MiXCR, one entry per CDR3 protein. The sample includes about 300,000 distinct CDR3 sequences, about 33% of them seen just once. The V and J genes are TRBV19 and TRBJ1-1; 8 bases are shared with TRBD1. The receptor's source is a female donor with breast cancer. Some clones in this sample may be carry-over from other donors' samples. Sequenced sample: axillary lymph node tissue. CDR3 sequence (DNA): TGTGCCAGTAGCTGGGGACAGGCAAACACTGAAGCTTTCTTT. It is translated as CASSWGQANTEAFF.